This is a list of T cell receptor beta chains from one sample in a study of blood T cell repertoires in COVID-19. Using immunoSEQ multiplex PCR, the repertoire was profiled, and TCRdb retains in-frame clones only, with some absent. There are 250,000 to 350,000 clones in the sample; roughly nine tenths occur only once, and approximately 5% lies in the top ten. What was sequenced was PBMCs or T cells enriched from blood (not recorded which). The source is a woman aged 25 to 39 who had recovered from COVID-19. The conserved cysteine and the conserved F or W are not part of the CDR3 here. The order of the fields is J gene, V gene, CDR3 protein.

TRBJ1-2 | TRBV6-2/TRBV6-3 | ASSSTDRGVYGYT
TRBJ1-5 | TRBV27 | ASRIQRYSNQPQH
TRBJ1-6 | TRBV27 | ASSIQGASYNSPLH
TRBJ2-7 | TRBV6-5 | ASRRPGLEGNEQY
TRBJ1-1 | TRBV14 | ASSQFKGGSTEAF
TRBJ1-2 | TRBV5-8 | ASSLETLQGDGYT
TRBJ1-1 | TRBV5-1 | ASSARVSTEAF
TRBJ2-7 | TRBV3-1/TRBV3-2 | ASSQATYEQY
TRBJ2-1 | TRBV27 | ASSSQLATSSSYNEQF
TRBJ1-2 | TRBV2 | ASSDQGDYGYT
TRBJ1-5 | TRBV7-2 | ASSSRQGNQPQH
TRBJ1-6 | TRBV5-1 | ASSGTGRNSYNSPLH
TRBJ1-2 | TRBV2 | ASSQQGSNYGYT
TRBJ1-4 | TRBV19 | ASSIGEVGEKLF
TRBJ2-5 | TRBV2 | ASSGTGQETQY
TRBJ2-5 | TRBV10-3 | AISETLTGAQETQY
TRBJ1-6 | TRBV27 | ASRRQGNNSPLH
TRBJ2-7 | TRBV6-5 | ASSYVAGRPYEQY
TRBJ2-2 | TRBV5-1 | ASRRLTSGGAGELF
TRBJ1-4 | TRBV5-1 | ASSLEAGDRGEKLF
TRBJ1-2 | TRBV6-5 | ASSYSGGGGYT
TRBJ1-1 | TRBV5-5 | ASSSTGGEANTEAF
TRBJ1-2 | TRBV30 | AWSPTGEGYT
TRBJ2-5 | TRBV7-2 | ASSRKPIAPTGSHETQY
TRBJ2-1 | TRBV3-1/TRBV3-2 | ASSLLAGGNNEQF
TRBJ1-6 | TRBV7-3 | ASSPRAGNSPLH
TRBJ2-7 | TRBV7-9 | ASSLAGGDIYEQY
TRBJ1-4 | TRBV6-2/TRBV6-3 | ASSHTGNGREKLF
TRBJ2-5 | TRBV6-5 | ASSWASAGGETQY
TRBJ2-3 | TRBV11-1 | ASSTYRDSLTDTQY
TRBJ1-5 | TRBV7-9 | ASSLATSPTQPQH
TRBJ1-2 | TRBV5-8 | ASSWGVNGYT
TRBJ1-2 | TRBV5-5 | ASSLQGLGYT
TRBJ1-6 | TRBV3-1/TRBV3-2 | ASSWNLQGKGSPLH
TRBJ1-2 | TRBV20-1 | SASHSGQGFGYT
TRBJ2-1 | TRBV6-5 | ASRRQGSF
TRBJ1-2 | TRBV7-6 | ASSPGQGMSYGYT
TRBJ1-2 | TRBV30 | AWSLGGGLEGYT
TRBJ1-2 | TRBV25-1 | ASQAHYIGYT
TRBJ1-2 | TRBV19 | ASSRDRAGYT
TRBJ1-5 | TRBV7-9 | ASSLDGENQPQH
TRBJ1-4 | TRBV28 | ASRRVSGQGGWELF
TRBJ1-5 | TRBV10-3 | AISDRGDGNQPQH
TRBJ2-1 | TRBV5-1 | ASSLLDSSYNEQF
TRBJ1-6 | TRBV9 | ASSVDRGPNSPLH
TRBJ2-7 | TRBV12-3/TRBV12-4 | ASSLLGGNEQY
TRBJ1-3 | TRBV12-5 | ASGLHRVSGNTIY
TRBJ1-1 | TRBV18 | ASSPGQDTEAF
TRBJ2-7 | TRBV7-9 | ASSVRGQGTEQY
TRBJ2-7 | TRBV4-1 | ASSQDRGQTYEQY
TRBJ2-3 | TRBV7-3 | ASSVDREDTQY